This TCR beta chain came from a study of CD8 T cells in ankylosing spondylitis. The V gene's germline CDR1 is SQVTM and CDR2 ANQGSEA. The V and J ends lost 4 bases and 3 bases, in that order; junction bases with no gene match: 7. This CDR3 spans 15 amino acids. About this clonotype: Its antigen is as yet unknown.

TCR beta libraries were made by quantitative 5'-RACE with molecular barcodes. From the 5' RACE reads, TCRdb called clonotypes with MiXCR, one entry per CDR3 protein. The sample records over 700,000 distinct CDR3 sequences, around 20% being singletons. Broader study findings: Earlier reports found some motif variants in synovial fluid and blood in reactive arthritis. Reportedly, significant enrichment of disease-linked clones occurred in matched ankylosing spondylitis synovial fluid. Disease-linked clones bore a CD8+ phenotype, appearing relatively rarely in peripheral blood. It appeared that ankylosing spondylitis blood was characterized by a TCR beta motif of roughly 8 highly homologous variants.

The chain employs TRBV29-1 and TRBJ2-7, with 12 positions matching TRBD2. This TCR was recovered from a male donor with ankylosing spondylitis. The sequencing input was blood, either unsorted or a sorted T cell fraction (not recorded which). CDR3 nucleotides: TGCAGCGTTGTACTAGCGGGAGGAAAGATCTACGAGCAGTACTTC. The encoded protein is CSVVLAGGKIYEQYF.